The sequence of this T cell receptor (beta chain) was determined in a study of shared clonotypes between healthy human individuals. Method: immunoSEQ multiplex PCR; TCRdb's copy keeps in-frame clones and lacks some. The sample carries roughly 2.2 million clones, 85% to 95% recorded once. V lost 2 bases to trimming and J lost 10 bases, with 16 bases between them. The germline CDR1 and CDR2 sequences are SGHRS and YFSETQ. CDR3 length: 14 residues. This sequence was found in a man aged 18 to 30 in good health. Some clones in this sample may be carry-over from other donors' samples. Sequencing was performed on naive CD4+ T cells from PBMCs. Indicated subset: CD45RA+ positively selected. The chain is built from TRBV5-1 and TRBJ2-1, with a possible D match to TRBD2 (5 bases). CDR3 bases: TGCGCCAGCAGCTTCGGACTGGGCGCCAGGGAGCAGTTCTTC. This encodes CASSFGLGAREQFF.